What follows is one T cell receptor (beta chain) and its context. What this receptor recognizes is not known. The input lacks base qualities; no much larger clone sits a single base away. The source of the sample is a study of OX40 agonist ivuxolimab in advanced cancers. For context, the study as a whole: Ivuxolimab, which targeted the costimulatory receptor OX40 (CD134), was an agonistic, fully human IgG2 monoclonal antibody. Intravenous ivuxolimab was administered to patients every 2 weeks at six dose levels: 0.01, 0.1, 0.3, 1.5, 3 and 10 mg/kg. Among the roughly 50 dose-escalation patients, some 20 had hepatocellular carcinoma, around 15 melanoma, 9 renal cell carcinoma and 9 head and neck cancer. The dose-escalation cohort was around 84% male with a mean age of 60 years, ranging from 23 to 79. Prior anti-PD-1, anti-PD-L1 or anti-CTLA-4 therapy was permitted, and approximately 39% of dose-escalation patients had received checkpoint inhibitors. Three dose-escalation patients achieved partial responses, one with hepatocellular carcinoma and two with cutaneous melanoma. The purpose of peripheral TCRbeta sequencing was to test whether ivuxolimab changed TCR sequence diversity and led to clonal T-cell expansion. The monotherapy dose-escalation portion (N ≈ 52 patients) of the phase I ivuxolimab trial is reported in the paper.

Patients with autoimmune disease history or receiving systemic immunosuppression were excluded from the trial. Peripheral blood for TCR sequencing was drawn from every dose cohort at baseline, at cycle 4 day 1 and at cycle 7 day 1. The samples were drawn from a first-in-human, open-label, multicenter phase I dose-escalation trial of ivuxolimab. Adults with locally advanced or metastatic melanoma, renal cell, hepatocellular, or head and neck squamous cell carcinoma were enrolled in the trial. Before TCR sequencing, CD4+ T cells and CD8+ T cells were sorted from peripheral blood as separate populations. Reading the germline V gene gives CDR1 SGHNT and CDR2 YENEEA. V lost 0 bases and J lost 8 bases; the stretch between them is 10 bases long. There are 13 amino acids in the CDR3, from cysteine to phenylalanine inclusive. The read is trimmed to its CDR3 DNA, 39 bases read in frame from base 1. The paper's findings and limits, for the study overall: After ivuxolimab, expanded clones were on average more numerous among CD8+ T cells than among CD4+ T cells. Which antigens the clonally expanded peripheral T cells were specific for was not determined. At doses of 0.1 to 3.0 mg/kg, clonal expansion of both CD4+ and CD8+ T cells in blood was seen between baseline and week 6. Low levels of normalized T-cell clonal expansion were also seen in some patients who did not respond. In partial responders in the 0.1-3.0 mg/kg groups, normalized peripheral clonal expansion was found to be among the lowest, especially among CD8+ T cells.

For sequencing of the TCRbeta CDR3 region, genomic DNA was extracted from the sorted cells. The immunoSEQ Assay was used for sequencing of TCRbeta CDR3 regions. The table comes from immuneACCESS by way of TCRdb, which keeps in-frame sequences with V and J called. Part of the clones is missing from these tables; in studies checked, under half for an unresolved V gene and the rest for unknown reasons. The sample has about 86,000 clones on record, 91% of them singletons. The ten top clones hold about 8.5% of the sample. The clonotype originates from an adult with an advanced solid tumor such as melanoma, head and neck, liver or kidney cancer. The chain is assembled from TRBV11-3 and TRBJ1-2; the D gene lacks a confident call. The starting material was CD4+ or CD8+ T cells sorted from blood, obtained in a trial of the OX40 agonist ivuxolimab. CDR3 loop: CASSLEGASGYTF. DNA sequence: TGTGCCAGCAGCTTAGAGGGCGCGTCAGGCTACACCTTC.